A selection of T cell receptor beta chains follows, all from one sample in a study of cytomegalovirus exposure and HLA in healthy donors. The method was immunoSEQ multiplex PCR; TCRdb's version includes in-frame clones alone and lacks a portion of them. The sample records some 200,000 clones, about four fifths being singletons. The sequenced sample consisted of PBMCs. These receptors came from a woman aged 45-65 years in good health and CMV-seropositive. Each CDR3 is given with its conserved first and last residue. D genes are given only for firm matches. Size is stated for part of the rows, as once, few or many counts, or as a class when the clone is expanded.

cdr3_length: 15
v_call: TRBV7-3
clone_size: NA
d_call: TRBD1
j_call: TRBJ1-2
cdr3_nt: TGTGCCAGCAGCTCCGAGGGACAGGGTATTTATGGCTACACCTTC
cdr3_aa: CASSSEGQGIYGYTF

cdr3_length: 14
v_call: TRBV6-6
clone_size: once
d_call: TRBD1
j_call: TRBJ1-2
cdr3_nt: TGTGCCAGCAGTCCCACCGGGACAGACTATGGCTACACCTTC
cdr3_aa: CASSPTGTDYGYTF

cdr3_length: 16
v_call: TRBV9
clone_size: NA
d_call: TRBD1
j_call: TRBJ2-7
cdr3_nt: TGTGCCAGCAGCGCCGGGACAGGGGCCTTGGCCTACGAGCAGTACTTC
cdr3_aa: CASSAGTGALAYEQYF

cdr3_length: 13
v_call: TRBV2
clone_size: NA
d_call: NA
j_call: TRBJ1-1
cdr3_nt: TGTGCCAGCAATCGGGGAACGAACACTGAAGCTTTCTTT
cdr3_aa: CASNRGTNTEAFF

cdr3_length: 14
v_call: TRBV19
clone_size: NA
d_call: TRBD2
j_call: TRBJ2-7
cdr3_nt: TGTGCCAGTAGACGCGGACTAGGTGATTACGAGCAGTACTTC
cdr3_aa: CASRRGLGDYEQYF

cdr3_length: 15
v_call: TRBV5-1
clone_size: NA
d_call: NA
j_call: TRBJ2-2
cdr3_nt: TGCGCCAGCTCCGCGGGGCGGACGAACACCGGGGAGCTGTTTTTT
cdr3_aa: CASSAGRTNTGELFF

cdr3_length: 16
v_call: TRBV2
clone_size: NA
d_call: TRBD2
j_call: TRBJ2-3
cdr3_nt: TGTGCCAGCGGCGCGGGGGGGCCGTTGTTTACAGATACGCAGTATTTT
cdr3_aa: CASGAGGPLFTDTQYF

cdr3_length: 12
v_call: TRBV28
clone_size: NA
d_call: NA
j_call: TRBJ1-5
cdr3_nt: TGTGCCAGCACTGGTGGGGCTGAGCCCCGGCATTTT
cdr3_aa: CASTGGAEPRHF

cdr3_length: 15
v_call: TRBV28
clone_size: NA
d_call: TRBD2
j_call: TRBJ2-7
cdr3_nt: TGTGCCAGCATCCCCTCTAAGCGGGGGGCAGGGGAGCAGTACTTC
cdr3_aa: CASIPSKRGAGEQYF

cdr3_length: 16
v_call: TRBV7-2
clone_size: NA
d_call: NA
j_call: TRBJ1-3
cdr3_nt: TGTGCCAGCAGCTTAGGCCTTTGGAGGAAGGGAAACACCATATATTTT
cdr3_aa: CASSLGLWRKGNTIYF

cdr3_length: 15
v_call: TRBV6-6
clone_size: NA
d_call: NA
j_call: TRBJ2-3
cdr3_nt: TGTGCCAGCAATTCCTGGAGACCAAGCACAGATACGCAGTATTTT
cdr3_aa: CASNSWRPSTDTQYF

cdr3_length: 13
v_call: TRBV6-1
clone_size: NA
d_call: NA
j_call: TRBJ2-7
cdr3_nt: TGTGCCAGCAGCCGGGATATTACCTACGAGCAGTACTTC
cdr3_aa: CASSRDITYEQYF

cdr3_length: 12
v_call: TRBV9
clone_size: many
d_call: NA
j_call: TRBJ2-3
cdr3_nt: TGTGCCAGAACAGGGTTTACAGATACGCAGTATTTT
cdr3_aa: CARTGFTDTQYF

cdr3_length: 14
v_call: TRBV7-9
clone_size: few
d_call: NA
j_call: TRBJ2-6
cdr3_nt: TGTGCCAGCGCCCAGGGGTCTGGGGCCAACGTCCTGACTTTC
cdr3_aa: CASAQGSGANVLTF

cdr3_length: 15
v_call: TRBV6-1
clone_size: NA
d_call: NA
j_call: TRBJ1-1
cdr3_nt: TGTGCCAGCATATCGACGGCAGCAACGGGCACTGAAGCTTTCTTT
cdr3_aa: CASISTAATGTEAFF

cdr3_length: 14
v_call: TRBV7-8
clone_size: few
d_call: TRBD2
j_call: TRBJ2-5
cdr3_nt: TGTGCCAGCAGCTACGGGACTAGCCGGGAGACCCAGTACTTC
cdr3_aa: CASSYGTSRETQYF

cdr3_length: 12
v_call: TRBV25-1
clone_size: once
d_call: NA
j_call: TRBJ1-1
cdr3_nt: TGTGCCAGCAGTGCAGGGAACACTGAAGCTTTCTTT
cdr3_aa: CASSAGNTEAFF

cdr3_length: 12
v_call: TRBV7-8
clone_size: few
d_call: TRBD2
j_call: TRBJ2-7
cdr3_nt: TGTGCCAGCAGCTTGGGGGGGTACGAGCAGCACTTC
cdr3_aa: CASSLGGYEQHF

cdr3_length: 14
v_call: TRBV28
clone_size: NA
d_call: NA
j_call: TRBJ1-4
cdr3_nt: TGTGCCAGCAGCACCCCCGCAGGCGACGAAAAACTGTTTTTT
cdr3_aa: CASSTPAGDEKLFF

cdr3_length: 15
v_call: TRBV15
clone_size: NA
d_call: TRBD2
j_call: TRBJ2-1
cdr3_nt: TGTGCCACCAGCAGAGATCGGGGGCAGCGGGGGGCGCAGTTCTTC
cdr3_aa: CATSRDRGQRGAQFF

cdr3_length: 14
v_call: TRBV15
clone_size: NA
d_call: TRBD2
j_call: TRBJ2-7
cdr3_nt: TGTGCCACCAGCAGAGGCGGGGGAACCTACGAGCAGTACTTC
cdr3_aa: CATSRGGGTYEQYF

cdr3_length: 14
v_call: TRBV4-3
clone_size: NA
d_call: NA
j_call: TRBJ2-5
cdr3_nt: TGCGCCAGCAGCCAAGTTCAGGGAACAGAGACCCAGTACTTC
cdr3_aa: CASSQVQGTETQYF

cdr3_length: 13
v_call: TRBV7-3
clone_size: NA
d_call: NA
j_call: TRBJ2-3
cdr3_nt: TGTGCCAGCAGCTCCGTGAGCACAGATACGCAGTATTTT
cdr3_aa: CASSSVSTDTQYF

cdr3_length: 14
v_call: TRBV19
clone_size: once
d_call: TRBD1
j_call: TRBJ2-2
cdr3_nt: TGTGCCAGTAAACAGGGGGCTGAGGCCGGGGAGCTGTTTTTT
cdr3_aa: CASKQGAEAGELFF

cdr3_length: 18
v_call: TRBV12-5
clone_size: NA
d_call: TRBD2
j_call: TRBJ2-3
cdr3_nt: TGTGCTAGTGGTCCCAGACTAGCGGGGGGGCCGAGCACAGATACGCAGTATTTT
cdr3_aa: CASGPRLAGGPSTDTQYF

cdr3_length: 14
v_call: TRBV4-1
clone_size: NA
d_call: NA
j_call: TRBJ1-1
cdr3_nt: TGCGCCAGCAGCCAAGAGGAGACAGTTGGTCGAGCTTTCTTT
cdr3_aa: CASSQEETVGRAFF

cdr3_length: 16
v_call: TRBV19
clone_size: NA
d_call: TRBD1
j_call: TRBJ2-1
cdr3_nt: TGTGCCAGTAGTATAGTAACAGGGGCCTCCTACAATGAGCAGTTCTTC
cdr3_aa: CASSIVTGASYNEQFF

cdr3_length: 15
v_call: TRBV7-8
clone_size: NA
d_call: NA
j_call: TRBJ2-7
cdr3_nt: TGTGCCAGCAGCTTAACCAGGGGGGATTCGTACGAGCAGTACTTC
cdr3_aa: CASSLTRGDSYEQYF

cdr3_length: 14
v_call: TRBV6-5
clone_size: few
d_call: NA
j_call: TRBJ1-2
cdr3_nt: TGTGCCAGCAGTCGCCCCGAATCGGGTAGCGGCTACACCTTC
cdr3_aa: CASSRPESGSGYTF

cdr3_length: 15
v_call: TRBV6-5
clone_size: few
d_call: NA
j_call: TRBJ2-3
cdr3_nt: TGTGCCAGCAGTTACTCAGGGGAGGGCACAGATACGCAGTATTTT
cdr3_aa: CASSYSGEGTDTQYF

cdr3_length: 16
v_call: TRBV7-2
clone_size: NA
d_call: TRBD1
j_call: TRBJ1-6
cdr3_nt: TGTGCCAGCAGACCGGGACAGGGGCCCTATAATTCACCCCTCCACTTT
cdr3_aa: CASRPGQGPYNSPLHF

cdr3_length: 15
v_call: TRBV5-6
clone_size: few
d_call: NA
j_call: TRBJ1-3
cdr3_nt: TGTGCCAGCAGCTTGGGAGTGCTCTCTGGAAACACCATATATTTT
cdr3_aa: CASSLGVLSGNTIYF

cdr3_length: 13
v_call: TRBV15
clone_size: NA
d_call: NA
j_call: TRBJ1-1
cdr3_nt: TGTGCCTCTTCGGGACATATGAACACTGAAGCTTTCTTT
cdr3_aa: CASSGHMNTEAFF

cdr3_length: 14
v_call: TRBV30
clone_size: few
d_call: TRBD1
j_call: TRBJ2-5
cdr3_nt: TGTGCCTGGAGTACAGGGGGCGGGGGAGAGACCCAGTACTTC
cdr3_aa: CAWSTGGGGETQYF

cdr3_length: 14
v_call: TRBV9
clone_size: NA
d_call: NA
j_call: TRBJ2-3
cdr3_nt: TGTGCCAGCAGCGTAGCCCCCCACACAGATACGCAGTATTTT
cdr3_aa: CASSVAPHTDTQYF

cdr3_length: 15
v_call: TRBV6-5
clone_size: once
d_call: TRBD1
j_call: TRBJ2-1
cdr3_nt: TGTGCCAGCAGCCCACCGGGACAGGGATACAATGAGCAGTTCTTC
cdr3_aa: CASSPPGQGYNEQFF

cdr3_length: 20
v_call: TRBV5-5
clone_size: NA
d_call: TRBD1
j_call: TRBJ1-2
cdr3_nt: TGTGCCAGCAGCTTGGGTCGGGACAGAGTGTTCGAGGTTGCTAACTATGGCTACACCTTC
cdr3_aa: CASSLGRDRVFEVANYGYTF

cdr3_length: 15
v_call: TRBV7-9
clone_size: NA
d_call: NA
j_call: TRBJ2-5
cdr3_nt: TGTGCCAGCAGTCCCCCGGCGGGGATCGGAGAGACCCAGTACTTC
cdr3_aa: CASSPPAGIGETQYF